The 6 T cell receptor beta chains presented below share a single source sample, sequenced in a study of Ad26.COV2.S vaccination and SARS-CoV-2 variants. The treatment is: about 20 received Ad26.COV2.S at low or high dose, single or two shots; about 5 received placebo; per-sample allocation not given. Specimens were obtained on day 63 following the first vaccine or placebo injection. Generated by immunoSEQ multiplex PCR, the TCRdb table keeps only in-frame clones and is missing some. Among around 310,000 clones listed, 85% to 90% were seen once. The source was peripheral blood, collected in a trial of Ad26.COV2.S vaccine versus placebo. The receptors shown here come from a person aged 18-65 years who received the Ad26.COV2.S COVID-19 vaccine or a placebo.

This clone was recorded once. This chain joins TRBV6-2 or TRBV6-3 and TRBJ2-7, with D tentatively TRBD2 (5 bases). The CDR3 is 14 residues long. Trimming stripped 0 bases from V and 0 bases from J, with 6 bases between. Germline CDR1 reads MNHEY; CDR2 reads SVGEGT. The CDR3 bases are TGTGCCAGCAGTTACTCAGGAGGCTCCTACGAGCAGTACGTC. Translating it yields CASSYSGGSYEQYV.

The table lists this clone with a count of one. The CDR3 loop reads CASRSQLSSYEQYF. The CDR3 nucleotides read TGCGCCAGCAGGTCTCAGCTCAGCTCCTACGAGCAGTACTTC. The V gene is TRBV4-1, the J gene TRBJ2-7; D gene uncertain. V was cut by 6 bases and J by 0 bases, with 12 bases left in between. Per the germline V gene, CDR1 is MGHRA and CDR2 is YSYEKL. The CDR3 extends over 14 amino acids.

The rearrangement uses TRBV28 and TRBJ2-7, with D perhaps matching TRBD2 (7 bases). The CDR3 runs to 17 residues. Trimming took off 6 bases at V and 2 bases at J, with 23 bases between the two ends. CDR1 is MDHEN and CDR2 is SYDVKM in the germline V gene. The CDR3 spells CASRSGGLRIYPYEQYF. The CDR3 DNA reads as TGTGCCAGCAGATCGGGGGGCTTGCGAATTTATCCCTACGAGCAGTACTTC. The whole variable domain, remainder taken from reference TRBV28 and TRBJ2-7, is DVKVTQSSRYLVKRTGEKVFLECVQDMDHENMFWYRQDPGLGLRLIYFSYDVKMKEKGDIPEGYSVSREKKERFSLILESASTNQTSMYLCASRSGGLRIYPYEQYFGPGTRLTVT.

CDR3 bases: TGTGCCAGTAGTGTCGGACAGGAAATACGCGGCATTCAGTACTTC. As protein: CASSVGQEIRGIQYF. The genes are TRBV19 and TRBJ2-4; 7 positions agree with TRBD1. The V segment lost 5 bases and the J segment 9 bases; nucleotides outside the gene matches: 13. Germline V gene data show CDR1 as LNHDA and CDR2 as SQIVND (reference sequence). The CDR3 is 15 amino acids.

This clone was recorded only once. The rearrangement links TRBV16 to TRBJ1-1; D is unresolved. V lost 2 bases to trimming and J lost 7 bases, with 11 bases between them. This CDR3 has 13 residues. CDR1 is KGHSY, CDR2 FQNENV, per germline. CDR3 amino acids: CASSQREWLEAFF. In DNA form, the CDR3 reads TGTGCCAGCAGCCAACGAGAGTGGCTTGAAGCTTTCTTT.

This clone was counted once. The V and J genes are TRBV7-8 and TRBJ2-4, with unresolved D. The CDR3 covers 14 residues. The V end was cut by 7 bases, the J end by 1 base, with 11 bases between. Germline loops: CDR1 SGHVS, CDR2 FQNEAQ. CDR3 DNA sequence: TGTGCCAGCACCCCGTTGGAGGCCAAAAACATTCAGTACTTC. Residues: CASTPLEAKNIQYF.